This TCR beta chain was profiled in a study of CD4 T cells in relation to SARS-CoV-2 and coronaviruses. Study information: PBMCs were cultured with antigen for roughly 10 days before TCR beta sequencing. The negative reference was HIV-1 Nef peptide pool or peptide-free culture. Broader study findings: In roughly 60% of donors, memory CD4+ clonotypes crossrecognized SARS-CoV-2 and at least one common cold coronavirus spike.

Concerning this clone: Its antigen remains unidentified.

Unexposed donor CD4+ T cells date from about 2011-2018, before the COVID-19 pandemic. Isolation of CD4+ T cells took place after nine to ten days in culture. Cells permitting, SARS-CoV-2 S/N and four cold-coronavirus spikes were tested on unexposed-donor CD4+ T cells. Assay used: immunoSEQ multiplex PCR; TCRdb lists only in-frame clones, some missing. The table lists about 18,000 clones, roughly 77% of them singletons, with about 30% in the top ten. The V gene end was trimmed by 6 bases and the J gene end by 5 bases; junction bases not matched to a gene: 3. Germline V gene sequence: CDR1 LNHDA, CDR2 SQIVND (reference sequence). The CDR3 runs 13 residues.

The sample consisted of CD4+ T cells from PBMCs, cultured in vitro. This chain joins TRBV19 and TRBJ2-3, with 9 bases that match TRBD2. The sequence was collected from a human donor in good health. This CDR3 is CASSPTSGDTQYF. CDR3 nucleotide sequence: TGTGCCAGTAGCCCGACTAGCGGAGATACGCAGTATTTT.